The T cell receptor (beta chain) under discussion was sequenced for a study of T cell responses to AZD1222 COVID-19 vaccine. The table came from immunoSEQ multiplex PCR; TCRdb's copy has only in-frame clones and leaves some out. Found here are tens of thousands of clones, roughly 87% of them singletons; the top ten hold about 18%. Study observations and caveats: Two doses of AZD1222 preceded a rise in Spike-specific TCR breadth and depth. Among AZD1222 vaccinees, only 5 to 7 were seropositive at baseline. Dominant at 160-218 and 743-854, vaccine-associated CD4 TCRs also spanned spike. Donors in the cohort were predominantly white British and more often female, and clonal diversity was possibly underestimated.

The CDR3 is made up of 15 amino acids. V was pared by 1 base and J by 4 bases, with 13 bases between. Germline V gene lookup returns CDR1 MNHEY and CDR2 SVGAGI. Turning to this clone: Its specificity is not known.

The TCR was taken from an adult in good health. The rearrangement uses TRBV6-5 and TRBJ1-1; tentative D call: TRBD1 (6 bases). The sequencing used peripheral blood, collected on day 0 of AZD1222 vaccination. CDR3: CASSYFQGLGTEAFF. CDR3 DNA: TGTGCCAGCAGTTACTTTCAGGGGCTGGGCACTGAAGCTTTCTTT.